This note documents a single TCR beta chain sequence. The antigen is undetermined. TCRdb reprocessed the 5' RACE reads and stores each CDR3 protein as one record, lacking DNA. This sample's clone table lists about 540,000 distinct CDR3 sequences. These data belong to a study of T cells expressing NK-cell markers. Turning to the study itself: Sorted CD3+CD56+NKG2C+, CD3+CD56+NKG2C- and CD3+CD56-NKG2C+ T-cell subsets were beta-chain profiled.

The study, taken as a whole, reports: Of the CD8+ T cell pool in about six donors, roughly 1.0-8% was accounted for by dominant NKG2C+ clonotypes. Among several donors, these clonotypes also ranked first in the CD3+CD56-NKG2C+ fraction.

This sequence was found in a man between 18 and 29 years old in good health. The sample comprised blood T cells: a sorted CD56 or NKG2C T cell subset, CD4+ or CD8+ T cells, or bulk PBMC T cells (not recorded which).

CDR3 region: CATSDPDRTQETQYF. This chain connects TRBV24-1 to TRBJ2-5; TCRdb gives TRBD1 as the D gene, but with no DNA this cannot be confirmed. The CDR3 is made up of 15 amino acids. CDR1 is KGHDR and CDR2 is SFDVKD in the germline V gene.